This record looks at one T cell receptor beta chain sequence and its context. This clonotype was counted between two and nine times. No antigen is known for it. Per-base quality was not reported, and no clone a single base away is much larger than it. Cut back by 1 base and 4 bases, the V and J ends lie 16 bases apart. The germline V gene yields SGHAT for CDR1 and FQNNGV for CDR2. Reading from cysteine to phenylalanine, the CDR3 counts 17 amino acids. Only the CDR3 part of the read is kept: 51 bases, read in frame from the first base. Library method: RT-PCR. Instrument on record: Illumina HiSeq 2500. TCRdb ran its own pipeline on the public reads, namely fastp trimming at Q25 and MiXCR clone calling, and kept in-frame beta chains. For every CDR3 protein sequence, its rows merge into one entry that carries the most common genes and DNA. This sample holds under 750,000 distinct CDR3 sequences; around 11% were observed only once. The ten largest clonotypes hold approximately 10% of the sample.

The sample is drawn from a study of response to subunit inactivated influenza vaccine (dated 2018 in TCRdb). Concerning the study at large: To follow how T cells responded to a trivalent subunit inactivated influenza vaccine, the researchers relied on deep quantitative profiling of the T cell receptor repertoire.

Paper-wide results and their limitations: The authors proposed that each seasonal influenza vaccination may bring in only a limited number of new T cells.

The material was PBMCs from blood, obtained on the day of vaccination. The clonotype was recovered from a man aged 50-60 years who received an inactivated influenza vaccine. Donor details come from another sample of the same person, matched by shared clones. Rearrangement joined TRBV11-2 to TRBJ2-2; no D segment can be confidently identified. The CDR3 has the sequence CASSLGVGLFLTGELFF. The nucleotide sequence is given as TGTGCCAGCAGCTTAGGTGTGGGCCTTTTTCTCACCGGGGAGCTGTTTTTT.